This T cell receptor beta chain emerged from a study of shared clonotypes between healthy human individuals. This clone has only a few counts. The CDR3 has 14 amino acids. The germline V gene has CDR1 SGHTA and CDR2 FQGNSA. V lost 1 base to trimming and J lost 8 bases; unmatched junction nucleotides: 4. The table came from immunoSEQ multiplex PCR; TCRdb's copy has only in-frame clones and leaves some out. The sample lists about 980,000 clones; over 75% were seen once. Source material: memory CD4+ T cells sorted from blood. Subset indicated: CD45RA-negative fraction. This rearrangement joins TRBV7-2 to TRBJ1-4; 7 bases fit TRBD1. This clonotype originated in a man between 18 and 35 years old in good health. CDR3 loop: CASSLGQGWEKLFF. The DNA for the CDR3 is TGTGCCAGCAGCTTAGGACAGGGCTGGGAAAAACTGTTTTTT.